These 25 T cell receptor beta chains originate from one sample sequenced in a study of Ad26.COV2.S vaccination and SARS-CoV-2 variants. Profiling relied on immunoSEQ multiplex PCR, and the TCRdb table lists in-frame clones only, not all of them. The table records roughly 92,000 clones, 82% of them present only once. The sequencing here drew on peripheral blood, taken after recovery from COVID-19. Receptor source: a human donor who had recovered from COVID-19.

V gene TRBV19 combines with J gene TRBJ2-1; TRBD1 matches 9 bases. The junction had 2 bases not matched to a gene; V was cut back by 9 bases and J by 2 bases. Germline-derived CDR1 and CDR2 are LNHDA and SQIVND (reference sequence). The CDR3 consists of 13 residues. CDR3 in amino acids: CASRQGAYNEQFF. CDR3 in DNA: TGTGCCAGCCGACAGGGGGCCTACAATGAGCAGTTCTTC.

This chain links TRBV6-5 with TRBJ1-2, with D uncertain. Between the trimmed V and J ends, which lost 2 bases and 4 bases, there was a span of 11 bases. The CDR3 spans 14 residues. CDR1 and CDR2 from the germline V gene are MNHEY and SVGAGI. The CDR3 sequence: CASSYGGLPYGYTF. DNA for the CDR3: TGTGCCAGCAGTTACGGTGGGCTCCCCTATGGCTACACCTTC.

The chain links TRBV11-3 to TRBJ1-3; D is ambiguous. The CDR3 is 14 residues long. CDR1 is SGHNT, CDR2 YENEEA, per germline. Trimming took off 5 bases at V and 0 bases at J, with 8 bases between the two ends. CDR3 amino acids: CASSQISSGNTIYF. DNA of the CDR3: TGTGCCAGCAGCCAAATATCCTCTGGAAACACCATATATTTT.

The chain links TRBV23-1 to TRBJ1-4; 12 bases agree with TRBD1. TRBV23-1 is noted as an ORF with a role that remains uncertain. The CDR3 is 19 amino acids. V was clipped by 3 bases and J by 4 bases; unmatched bases: 12. This CDR3 is CASSHCLRDRGPCNEKLFF. CDR3 DNA: TGCGCCAGCAGTCATTGCCTCCGGGACAGGGGGCCTTGTAATGAAAAACTGTTTTTT.

The rearrangement uses TRBV7-2 and TRBJ2-7; possible D gene TRBD2, 5 bases. Between the trimmed V and J ends, which lost 5 bases and 3 bases, there was a span of 11 bases. Germline loops: CDR1 SGHTA, CDR2 FQGNSA. The length of the CDR3 is 13 residues. The CDR3 nucleotides are TGTGCCAGCAGCGAGGGTCTAAACTACGAGCAGTACTTC. Its protein is CASSEGLNYEQYF.

This chain links TRBV19 with TRBJ2-1; D is tentatively TRBD1 or TRBD2 (5 bases each). The V end lost 3 bases, the J end lost 6 bases, and 15 bases lay between the germline ends. This CDR3 region has 15 residues. Germline CDR1 is LNHDA and CDR2 is SQIVND (reference sequence). In DNA form, the CDR3 reads TGTGCCAGTAGTATTTGGGGGAGTGGGGCCAATGAGCAGTTCTTC. This translates into CASSIWGSGANEQFF.

The chain joins TRBV15 to TRBJ1-1, with a possible D match to TRBD1 (5 bases). This CDR3 is built from 14 residues. V was clipped by 1 base and J by 1 base, with 7 bases between them. Germline loops: CDR1 LNHNV, CDR2 YYDKDF (reference sequence). CDR3: CATSRGQGNTEAFF. The CDR3 nucleotides read TGTGCCACCAGCAGAGGCCAGGGGAACACTGAAGCTTTCTTT.

The chain carries TRBV24-1 and TRBJ1-2; D unclear. The CDR3 is 13 residues long. The germline gives CDR1 KGHDR, CDR2 SFDVKD. V was trimmed by 7 bases and J by 1 base, leaving 9 bases between them. The DNA of the CDR3 is TGTGCCACCAGCCTCGGTCTTAACTATGGCTACACCTTC. This codes for CATSLGLNYGYTF.

The count of this clone is one. V and J are TRBV11-3 and TRBJ2-1; TRBD2 is a possible D gene (5 bases). The CDR3 totals 12 residues. V was trimmed by 5 bases and J by 9 bases, leaving 11 bases between them. Germline-derived CDR1 and CDR2 are SGHNT and YENEEA. CDR3 protein: CASSATGSEQFF. CDR3 nucleotides: TGTGCCAGCAGCGCCACGGGGAGTGAGCAGTTCTTC.

The chain combines TRBV4-2 with TRBJ1-2; the match to TRBD1 covers 10 bases. CDR1 is LGHNA and CDR2 is YNFKEQ in the germline V gene. V gave up 1 base and J gave up 4 bases; unmatched junction bases: 3. This CDR3 is built from 15 residues. The CDR3 region is CASSQGTGGIYGYTF. CDR3 DNA sequence: TGTGCCAGCAGCCAAGGGACAGGGGGGATCTATGGCTACACCTTC.

CDR3 coding DNA: TGTGCCATCAGAGGAGGGAGCAGGAACAATGAGCAGTTCTTC. Encoded protein: CAIRGGSRNNEQFF. The rearrangement uses TRBV10-3 and TRBJ2-1; TRBD2 is a possible D gene (6 bases). CDR1 and CDR2 from the germline V gene are ENHRY and SYGVKD. V lost 6 bases and J 5 bases, leaving 14 bases between the germline ends. The CDR3 covers 14 residues.

This clone occurred once. The chain combines TRBV10-1 with TRBJ2-7; TRBD1 matches 8 bases. V was clipped by 7 bases and J by 3 bases; unmatched bases: 29. This CDR3 is built from 21 residues. CDR1 is WNHNN and CDR2 is SYGVQD in the germline V gene (reference sequence). DNA for the CDR3: TGCGCCAGCAATGGCACGCTTTTTTTTGACAGGGGATGTGTTTCTATCTACGAGCAGTACTTC. It codes for CASNGTLFFDRGCVSIYEQYF.

The chain employs TRBV7-2 and TRBJ1-6; D remains unclear. The ends were cut back, 1 base at V and 3 bases at J, with 13 bases in the middle. CDR3 length equals 17 residues. The germline V gene encodes CDR1 SGHTA and CDR2 FQGNSA. CDR3 in DNA: TGTGCCAGCAGCTTAGTCCAACAACTCGGCTATAATTCACCCCTCCACTTT. Amino acids: CASSLVQQLGYNSPLHF.

The rearrangement joins TRBV10-1 to TRBJ2-5, with D possibly being TRBD1 (5 bases). CDR3 length: 14 amino acids. In germline, CDR1 is WNHNN, CDR2 SYGVQD (reference sequence). The germline V and J ends were trimmed by 3 bases and 5 bases, with 13 bases remaining between them. The CDR3 is CASSDPGSGETQYF. The CDR3 DNA sequence: TGCGCCAGCAGTGACCCAGGGTCCGGGGAGACCCAGTACTTC.

This chain joins TRBV7-2 and TRBJ1-4, with a tentative D call TRBD1 (6 bases). Trimming removed 5 bases at V and 7 bases at J, with 17 bases between. The germline V gene encodes CDR1 SGHTA and CDR2 FQGNSA. The CDR3 spans 15 residues. The CDR3 DNA is TGTGCCAGCAGCCTCCTTGGGGGGGCGGCTGAAAAACTGTTTTTT. Its translation: CASSLLGGAAEKLFF.

The rearrangement uses TRBV12-5 and TRBJ2-7; maybe TRBD2 (6 bases). CDR1 LGHNT and CDR2 FRNRAP come from the germline V gene. The CDR3 is 14 residues long. Trimming took 2 bases from V and 0 from J, leaving 8 bases between them. CDR3 bases: TGTGCTAGTGGTTTGAGACTAGACTCCTACGAGCAGTACTTC. Its protein is CASGLRLDSYEQYF. Looking up the rest from reference TRBV12-5 and TRBJ2-7 gives the full variable domain: DARVTQTPRHKVTEMGQEVTMRCQPILGHNTVFWYRQTMMQGLELLAYFRNRAPLDDSGMPKDRFSAEMPDATLATLKIQPSEPRDSAVYFCASGLRLDSYEQYFGPGTRLTVT.

The V call is TRBV28, the J call TRBJ2-7, with a weak D call TRBD2 (6 bases). CDR3 length: 15 residues. The V end was cut by 7 bases, the J end by 1 base, with 17 bases between. Germline-derived CDR1 and CDR2 are MDHEN and SYDVKM. CDR3 protein: CASTPVGGESYEQYF. In DNA, the CDR3 is TGTGCCAGCACCCCTGTAGGAGGGGAGTCCTACGAGCAGTACTTC.

The table lists this clone with a count of one. The V gene is TRBV4-3, the J gene TRBJ1-4; TRBD1 is a possible D gene (6 bases). V lost 0 bases, J lost 5 bases, and 10 bases lay in between. This CDR3 is built from 15 residues. The germline V gene has CDR1 LGHNA and CDR2 YSLEER. CDR3 nucleotide sequence: TGCGCCAGCAGCCAAGAGCCAGGGGACAATGAAAAACTGTTTTTT. This codes for CASSQEPGDNEKLFF.

The chain uses TRBV19 and TRBJ2-7; 9 nucleotides line up with TRBD2. CDR3 length: 15 amino acids. Trimming removed 5 bases from V and 4 bases from J; junction bases left unmatched: 9. Germline values: CDR1 LNHDA, CDR2 SQIVND (reference sequence). The CDR3 spells CASSFKREAGYEQYF. The CDR3 DNA follows: TGTGCCAGTAGTTTCAAGCGGGAGGCCGGGTACGAGCAGTACTTC.

The chain has TRBV5-8 and TRBJ1-4; TRBD1 matches at 8 bases. J was trimmed by 0 bases and V by 4 bases; bases with no gene match: 14. Per germline, CDR1 SGHTS and CDR2 YDEGEE. The CDR3 is 19 residues long. CDR3 coding DNA: TGTGCCAGCAGCCCTGGGACAGGTTCGGGTCCCGCAACTAATGAAAAACTGTTTTTT. Protein: CASSPGTGSGPATNEKLFF. Complete variable domain (other parts from reference TRBV5-8 and TRBJ1-4): EAGVTQSPTHLIKTRGQQATLRCSPISGHTSVYWYQQALGLGLQFLLWYDEGEERNRGNFPPRFSGRQFPNYSSELNVNALELEDSALYLCASSPGTGSGPATNEKLFFGSGTQLSVL.

Only a few counts were recorded for this clone. The CDR3 bases are TGTGCCACCAGTCGAAGGAGCCTAGCGATAAATGAGCAGTTCTTC. It is translated as CATSRRSLAINEQFF. The chain employs TRBV24-1 and TRBJ2-1, with D possibly being TRBD2 (6 bases). Germline values: CDR1 KGHDR, CDR2 SFDVKD. Trimming removed 6 bases at V and 7 bases at J, with 18 bases between. The CDR3 has 15 amino acids.

This chain links TRBV19 with TRBJ2-1; 14 bases are a match to TRBD2. Trimming at V came to 5 bases and at J to 5 bases, leaving 8 bases not matched to a gene. Germline V gene sequence: CDR1 LNHDA, CDR2 SQIVND (reference sequence). This CDR3 spans 17 amino acids. CDR3 in DNA: TGTGCCAGTAGTCCAAAGGGACTAGCGGGAGTTAACAATGAGCAGTTCTTC. This encodes CASSPKGLAGVNNEQFF.

This chain links TRBV6-5 with TRBJ2-3; D perhaps matches TRBD1 (5 bases). CDR1 is MNHEY, CDR2 SVGAGI, per germline. The CDR3 spans 15 residues. Trimming cost V 4 bases and J 4 bases, with 15 bases left between them. The CDR3 reads CASSSVLGAADTQYF. In DNA, the CDR3 is TGTGCCAGCAGTTCCGTGCTTGGGGCTGCAGATACGCAGTATTTT.

V and J are TRBV7-9 and TRBJ2-7; 8 bases line up with TRBD2. Trimming removed 6 bases from V and 5 bases from J; junction bases left unmatched: 6. This CDR3 region has 13 residues. Germline V gene data show CDR1 as SEHNR and CDR2 as FQNEAQ (reference sequence). Written as DNA, the CDR3 is TGTGCCAGCAGTCGGGGACTAGATGACGAGCAGTACTTC. This sequence encodes CASSRGLDDEQYF.

This chain joins TRBV11-2 and TRBJ2-2, with D maybe TRBD2 (5 bases). The ends were cut back, 2 bases at V and 6 bases at J, with 13 bases in the middle. CDR3 length equals 15 residues. Germline V gene data show CDR1 as SGHAT and CDR2 as FQNNGV. As DNA, the CDR3 is TGTGCCAGCAGCTTATTACGTGGGAGTGCCGGGGAGCTGTTTTTT. Its translation is CASSLLRGSAGELFF.